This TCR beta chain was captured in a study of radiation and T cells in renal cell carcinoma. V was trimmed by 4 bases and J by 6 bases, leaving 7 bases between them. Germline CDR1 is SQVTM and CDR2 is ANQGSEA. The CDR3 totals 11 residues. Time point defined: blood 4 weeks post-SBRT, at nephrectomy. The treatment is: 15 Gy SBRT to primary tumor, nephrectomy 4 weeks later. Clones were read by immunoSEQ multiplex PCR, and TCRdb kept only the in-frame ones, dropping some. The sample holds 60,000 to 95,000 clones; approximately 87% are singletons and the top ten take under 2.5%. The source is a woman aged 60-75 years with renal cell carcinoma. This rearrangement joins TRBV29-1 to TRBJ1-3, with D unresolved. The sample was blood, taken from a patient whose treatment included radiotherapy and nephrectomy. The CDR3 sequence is CSVGVANTIYF. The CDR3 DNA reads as TGCAGCGTTGGAGTGGCAAACACCATATATTTT. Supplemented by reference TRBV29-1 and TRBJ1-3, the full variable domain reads SAVISQKPSRDICQRGTSLTIQCQVDSQVTMMFWYRQQPGQSLTLIATANQGSEATYESGFVIDKFPISRPNLTFSTLTVSNMSPEDSSIYLCSVGVANTIYFGEGSWLTVV.